This TCR beta chain emerged from a study of blood T cells in healthy people across ages. A second about 7 to 12 cycle PCR used barcoded and J-beta primers. Using its own MiXCR run on the 5' RACE reads, TCRdb lists one record per CDR3 protein. The data contain 600,000 to 1,000,000 distinct CDR3 sequences, more than 20% of them singletons. Germline V lookup: CDR1 MNHEY, CDR2 SVGAGI. CDR3 length equals 14 residues. Trimming cost V 2 bases and J 4 bases, with 11 bases left between them. Each donor had 7.5 to 10 milliliters of peripheral blood drawn. These data were likewise used in another study, on T cells of mothers and their children. From that second work: Healthy Caucasian mothers, a few in number, and their six children were the donors. Slightly, though not significantly, more overlap was seen in related than in unrelated mother-child pairs.

The chain uses TRBV6-5 and TRBJ1-2; TRBD1 is a possible D gene (6 bases). The sequence came from a boy under 18 in good health. The source material was blood. The CDR3 sequence is CASSYRRGTYGYTF. For the CDR3, the DNA is TGTGCCAGCAGTTACCGCAGGGGTACCTATGGCTACACCTTC.